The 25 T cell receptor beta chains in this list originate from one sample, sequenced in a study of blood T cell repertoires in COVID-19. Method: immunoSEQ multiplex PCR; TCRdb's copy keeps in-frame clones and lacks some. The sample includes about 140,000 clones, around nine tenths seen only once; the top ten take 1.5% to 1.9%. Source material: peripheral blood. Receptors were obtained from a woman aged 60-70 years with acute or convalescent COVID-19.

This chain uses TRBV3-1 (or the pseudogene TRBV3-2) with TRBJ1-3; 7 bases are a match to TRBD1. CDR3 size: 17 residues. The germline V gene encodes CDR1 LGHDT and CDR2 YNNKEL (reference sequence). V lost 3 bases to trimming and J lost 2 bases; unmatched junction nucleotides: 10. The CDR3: CASSHFRGGYTGNTIYF. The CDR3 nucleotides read TGTGCCAGCAGCCACTTTAGAGGGGGCTATACTGGAAACACCATATATTTT.

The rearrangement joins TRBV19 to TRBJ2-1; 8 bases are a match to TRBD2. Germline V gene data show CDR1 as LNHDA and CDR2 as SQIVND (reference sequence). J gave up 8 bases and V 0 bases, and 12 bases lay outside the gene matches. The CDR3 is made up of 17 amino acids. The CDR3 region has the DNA TGTGCCAGTAGTATAGACGGCGGGGGGACCCTTAGGCATGAGCAGTTCTTC. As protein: CASSIDGGGTLRHEQFF.

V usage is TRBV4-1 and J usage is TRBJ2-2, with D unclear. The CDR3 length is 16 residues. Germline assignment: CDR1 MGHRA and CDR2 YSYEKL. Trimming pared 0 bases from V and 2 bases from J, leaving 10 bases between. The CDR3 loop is CASSQERQVNTGELFF. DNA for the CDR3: TGCGCCAGCAGCCAAGAAAGGCAGGTTAACACCGGGGAGCTGTTTTTT.

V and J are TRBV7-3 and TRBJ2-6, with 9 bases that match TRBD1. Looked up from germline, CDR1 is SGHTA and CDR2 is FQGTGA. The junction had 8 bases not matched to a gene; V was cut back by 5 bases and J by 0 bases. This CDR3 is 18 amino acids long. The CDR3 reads CASSQWTGVSSGANVLTF. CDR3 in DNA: TGTGCCAGCAGCCAATGGACAGGGGTCTCCTCTGGGGCCAACGTCCTGACTTTC.

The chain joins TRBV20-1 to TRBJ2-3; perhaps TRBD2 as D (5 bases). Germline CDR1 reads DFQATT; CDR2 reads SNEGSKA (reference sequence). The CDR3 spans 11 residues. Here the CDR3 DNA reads TGCAGGGGGAGTATCACAGATACGCAGTATTTT. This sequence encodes CRGSITDTQYF.

CDR3 sequence (DNA): TGTGCCAGCAGCTTAGATCTAGCGGGGGTGACCGGGGAGCTGTTTTTT. It translates to CASSLDLAGVTGELFF. The V and J genes are TRBV7-8 and TRBJ2-2; 10 bases agree with TRBD2. This CDR3 is built from 16 residues. CDR1 and CDR2 from the germline V gene are SGHVS and FQNEAQ. The junction had 4 bases not matched to a gene; V was cut back by 1 base and J by 5 bases. The whole variable domain, filled in from reference TRBV7-8 and TRBJ2-2, reads GAGVSQSPRYKVAKRGQDVALRCDPISGHVSLFWYQQALGQGPEFLTYFQNEAQLDKSGLPSDRFFAERPEGSVSTLKIQRTQQEDSAVYLCASSLDLAGVTGELFFGEGSRLTVL.

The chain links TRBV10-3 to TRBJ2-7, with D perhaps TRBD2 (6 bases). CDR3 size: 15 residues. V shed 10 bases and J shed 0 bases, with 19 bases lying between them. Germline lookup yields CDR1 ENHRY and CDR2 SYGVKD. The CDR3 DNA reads TGTGCCACGGGCGCTCCGGGACTCAGCTCCTACGAGCAGTACTTC. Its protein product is CATGAPGLSSYEQYF.

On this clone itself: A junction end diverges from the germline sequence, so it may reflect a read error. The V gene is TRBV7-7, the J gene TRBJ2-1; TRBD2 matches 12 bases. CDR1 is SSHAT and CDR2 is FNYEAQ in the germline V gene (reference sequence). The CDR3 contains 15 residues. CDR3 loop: CASSSASGGANEQFF. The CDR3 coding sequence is TGTGCTAGCAGCTCGGCTAGCGGGGGGGCAAATGAGCAGTTCTTC.

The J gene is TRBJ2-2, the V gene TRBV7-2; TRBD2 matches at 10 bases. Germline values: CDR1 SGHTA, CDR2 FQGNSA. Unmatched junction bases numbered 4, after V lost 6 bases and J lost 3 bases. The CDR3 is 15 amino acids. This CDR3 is CASRTGLADTGELFF. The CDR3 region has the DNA TGTGCCAGCAGGACCGGACTAGCGGACACCGGGGAGCTGTTTTTT.

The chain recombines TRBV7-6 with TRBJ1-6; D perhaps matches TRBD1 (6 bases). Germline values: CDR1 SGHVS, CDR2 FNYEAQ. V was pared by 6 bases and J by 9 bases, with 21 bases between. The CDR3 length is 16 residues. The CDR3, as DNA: TGTGCCAGCAGTTCGCACCCGCGGAAACAGGGTTCACCCCTCCACTTT. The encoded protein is CASSSHPRKQGSPLHF.

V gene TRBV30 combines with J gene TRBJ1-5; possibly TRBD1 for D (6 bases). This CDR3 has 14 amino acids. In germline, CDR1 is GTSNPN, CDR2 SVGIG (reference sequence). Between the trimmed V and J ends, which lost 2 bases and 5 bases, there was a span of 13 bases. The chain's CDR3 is CAWSTGTLDQPQHF. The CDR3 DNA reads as TGTGCCTGGAGTACCGGGACACTGGATCAGCCCCAGCATTTT.

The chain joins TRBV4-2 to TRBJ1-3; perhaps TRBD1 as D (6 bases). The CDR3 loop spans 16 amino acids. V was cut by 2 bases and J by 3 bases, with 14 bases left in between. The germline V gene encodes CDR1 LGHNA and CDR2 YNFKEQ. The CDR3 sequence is CASSQQGQRDGNTIYF. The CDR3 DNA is TGTGCCAGCAGCCAACAGGGGCAAAGGGATGGAAACACCATATATTTT.

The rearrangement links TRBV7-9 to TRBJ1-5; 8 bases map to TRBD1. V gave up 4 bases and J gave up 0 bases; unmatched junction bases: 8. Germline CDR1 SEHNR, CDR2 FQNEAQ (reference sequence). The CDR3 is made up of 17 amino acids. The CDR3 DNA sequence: TGTGCCAGCAGCTCAGTTTATGGGACAGGTAGCAATCAGCCCCAGCATTTT. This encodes CASSSVYGTGSNQPQHF.

CDR3: CASSQGDRSPETQYF. The CDR3 nucleotides read TGTGCCAGCAGCCAAGGGGACAGGTCCCCGGAGACCCAGTACTTC. The chain carries TRBV3-1 (or the pseudogene TRBV3-2) and TRBJ2-5; 8 bases map to TRBD1. V lost 1 base and J lost 5; bases outside the gene matches: 6. The CDR3 sequence is 15 residues long. CDR1 and CDR2 (germline): LGHDT, YNNKEL (reference sequence).

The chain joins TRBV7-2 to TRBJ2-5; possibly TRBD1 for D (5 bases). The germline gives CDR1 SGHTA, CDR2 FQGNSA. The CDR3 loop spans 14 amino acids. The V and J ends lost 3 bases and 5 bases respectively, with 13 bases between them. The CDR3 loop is CASSLLQGRETQYF. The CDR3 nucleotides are TGTGCCAGCAGCTTGCTGCAGGGAAGGGAGACCCAGTACTTC.

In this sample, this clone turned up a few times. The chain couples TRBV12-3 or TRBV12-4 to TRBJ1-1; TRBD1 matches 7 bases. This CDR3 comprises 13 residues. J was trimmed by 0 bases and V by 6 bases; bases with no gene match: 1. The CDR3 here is CASRTGMNTEAFF. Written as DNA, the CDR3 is TGTGCCAGCAGGACAGGGATGAACACTGAAGCTTTCTTT.

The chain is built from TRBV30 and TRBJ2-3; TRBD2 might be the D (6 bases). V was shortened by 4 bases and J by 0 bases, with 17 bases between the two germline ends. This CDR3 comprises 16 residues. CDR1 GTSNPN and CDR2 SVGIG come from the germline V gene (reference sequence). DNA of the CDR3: TGTGCCTGGAATCGCCATAGCGGAGCAAGCACAGATACGCAGTATTTT. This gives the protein CAWNRHSGASTDTQYF.

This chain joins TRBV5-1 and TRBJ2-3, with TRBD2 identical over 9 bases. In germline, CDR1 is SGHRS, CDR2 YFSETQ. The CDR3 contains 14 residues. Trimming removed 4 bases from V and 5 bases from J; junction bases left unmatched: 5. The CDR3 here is CASSPGSGRDTQYF. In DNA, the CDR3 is TGCGCCAGCAGCCCCGGTAGCGGGAGAGATACGCAGTATTTT. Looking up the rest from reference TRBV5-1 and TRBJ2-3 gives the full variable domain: KAGVTQTPRYLIKTRGQQVTLSCSPISGHRSVSWYQQTPGQGLQFLFEYFSETQRNKGNFPGRFSGRQFSNSRSEMNVSTLELGDSALYLCASSPGSGRDTQYFGPGTRLTVL.

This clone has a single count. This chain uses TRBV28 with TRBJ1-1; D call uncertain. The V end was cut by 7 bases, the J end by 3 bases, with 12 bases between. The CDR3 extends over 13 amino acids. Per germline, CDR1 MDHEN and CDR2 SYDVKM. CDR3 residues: CASTPERDTEAFF. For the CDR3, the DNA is TGTGCCAGCACCCCGGAACGGGACACTGAAGCTTTCTTT.

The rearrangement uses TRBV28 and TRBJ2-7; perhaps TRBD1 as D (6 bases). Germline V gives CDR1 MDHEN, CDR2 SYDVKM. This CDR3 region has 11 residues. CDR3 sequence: CSSQGTYEQYF. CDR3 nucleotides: TGTAGTTCACAGGGAACCTACGAGCAGTACTTC.

The chain's CDR3 is CASSSGLYEQYF. In DNA form, the CDR3 reads TGTGCCAGCAGTTCGGGACTCTACGAGCAGTACTTC. The genes are TRBV27 and TRBJ2-7; maybe TRBD2 (6 bases). Germline-derived CDR1 and CDR2 are MNHEY and SMNVEV (reference sequence). The CDR3 is made up of 12 amino acids. Trimming took 4 bases from V and 3 from J, leaving 7 bases between them.

CDR3 coding DNA: TGTGCCAGCAGCTTGGAGGCAGGTTTACCTGAAGCTTTCTTT. Protein sequence: CASSLEAGLPEAFF. The genes are TRBV5-6 and TRBJ1-1, with D unclear. The CDR3 runs to 14 residues. Germline values: CDR1 SGHDT, CDR2 YYEEEE. Trimming removed 0 bases from V and 6 bases from J, with 12 bases in between.

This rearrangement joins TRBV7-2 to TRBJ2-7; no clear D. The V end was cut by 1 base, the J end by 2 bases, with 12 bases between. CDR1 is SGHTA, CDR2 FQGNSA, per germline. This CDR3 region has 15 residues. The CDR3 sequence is CASSLESQEPYEQYF. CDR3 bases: TGTGCCAGCAGCTTAGAAAGCCAGGAACCCTACGAGCAGTACTTC.

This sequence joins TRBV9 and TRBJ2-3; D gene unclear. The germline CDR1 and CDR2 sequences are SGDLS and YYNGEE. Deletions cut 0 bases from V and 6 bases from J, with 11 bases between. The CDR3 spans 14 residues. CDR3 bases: TGTGCCAGCAGCGTAGCTGATGCGGTTGATACGCAGTATTTT. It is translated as CASSVADAVDTQYF.

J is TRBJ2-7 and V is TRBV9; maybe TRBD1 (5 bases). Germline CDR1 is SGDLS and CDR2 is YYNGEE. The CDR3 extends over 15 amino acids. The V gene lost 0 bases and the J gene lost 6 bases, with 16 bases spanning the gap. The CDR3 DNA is TGTGCCAGCAGCGTAGGGGCAGGGCTTTCCGGCGAGCAGTACTTC. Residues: CASSVGAGLSGEQYF.